Described below is a single T cell receptor (beta chain) sequence and its context. What this receptor recognizes is not known. No base quality information exists; no much larger clone differs at one position. TCRbeta CDR3 regions were amplified from genomic DNA using the immunoSEQ Assay, a bias-controlled multiplex PCR. As for how the authors treated the data: Within the assay, amplification of reference gene primers was used to estimate how many nucleated cells each sample contained. To quantify the absolute abundance of each unique TCRbeta CDR3 rearrangement, sequence reads were collapsed and filtered. For each sample, productive Simpson clonality was calculated as the square root of Simpson's diversity index across productive rearrangements. This is the immuneACCESS table as TCRdb keeps it, with only in-frame sequences that have V and J called. A part of the clones is gone; compared with another copy, unresolved V genes explain less than half, and the rest is unexplained. V and J calls and clone size are given by that table; D and trimming were obtained from the DNA. Within this sample are under 250,000 clones, with 89% of them counted one time only. Of the sample, roughly 4% falls within the top ten clones.

These data belong to a study of blood T cell repertoires in COVID-19 (dated by TCRdb to 2020 to 2022). Regarding the complete study: Samples covering the acute and convalescent phases of COVID-19 were provided by collaborators in the United States, Italy and Spain. The prospective study material was composed of cDNA or gDNA derived from T cells, B-cell-depleted T cells, or PBMCs. The dataset comprised deeply sampled blood TCRbeta repertoires from subjects exposed to, actively infected with, or recovered from COVID-19. The repertoires were released in a freely available public database intended as a resource for research on the immune response to SARS-CoV-2. The samples were drawn from two sources: the first 160 participants of the ongoing ImmuneRACE study, and approximately 1,300 subjects contributed by 6 global collaborators. A de-identified subject ID, COVID-19 status, age in years and sex were almost always included in the sample metadata. Where available, HLA class I and class II types were taken from metadata supplied by the sample provider and were not determined by assay-based typing.

The germline V gene encodes CDR1 SGHVS and CDR2 FNYEAQ. Reading from cysteine to phenylalanine, the CDR3 counts 15 amino acids. Just CDR3 DNA is preserved here, 45 bases in frame from base 1. V is clipped by 2 bases and J by 0 bases, and the sequence between their germline boundaries is 8 bases long. What the research found in general, with its limitations: How much clinical and demographic metadata was included differed by source and by participant, and the metadata was provided uncurated.

Participants in the prospective study were enrolled through a virtual design, were aged roughly 18 to 90 years, and lived in under 25 United States geographic areas. Cohort assignment in the prospective study relied on participant-reported clinical history from a screening survey and a study questionnaire. Each participant in the prospective study had whole blood, serum and a nasopharyngeal or oropharyngeal swab collected by mobile phlebotomists. Participants in the prospective study had the option to provide additional blood draws and questionnaires over a roughly 2-month period. Blood samples from the prospective study were shipped frozen or at room temperature prior to DNA extraction.

The origin of this receptor is a woman aged 30 to 39 with acute COVID-19. The chain is assembled from TRBV7-6 and TRBJ1-5, with the D gene not clear enough to name. Input material: PBMCs or T cells enriched from blood (not recorded which). The CDR3 corresponds to CASSLSANSNQPQHF. DNA sequence: TGTGCCAGCAGCTTAAGCGCTAATAGCAATCAGCCCCAGCATTTT.